This T cell receptor (beta chain) was profiled in a study of blood T cell repertoires in COVID-19. This clone has a handful of counts. The sample contains more than one DNA sequence encoding this CDR3. CDR1 and CDR2 from the germline V gene are GTSNPN and SVGIG (reference sequence). J gave up 2 bases and V 3 bases, and 1 base lay outside the gene matches. This CDR3 is 13 amino acids long. Sequenced by immunoSEQ multiplex PCR; TCRdb stores in-frame clones only, minus some. The sample contains around 480,000 clones, 87% of which appear only once. The sequence was collected from a woman under 30 who had recovered from COVID-19. Material: PBMCs or T cells enriched from blood (not recorded which). This chain joins TRBV30 and TRBJ1-1; 9 bases map to TRBD1. As DNA, the CDR3 is TGTGCCTGGAGGGGACAGGGCAACACTGAAGCTTTCTTT. It encodes CAWRGQGNTEAFF.